A single T cell receptor beta chain is shown here with its context. The sample is drawn from a study of blood T cell repertoires in COVID-19. At the level of the study: Nucleic acid was either cDNA or gDNA, and it came from T cells, B-cell-depleted T cells, or PBMCs.

Authors' analysis steps: Reference gene primer amplification gave estimated nucleated cell counts. Clones were sequenced by immunoSEQ multiplex PCR, and TCRdb holds only the in-frame ones, with some missing. D and trimming were read from the DNA, whereas the V and J calls and clone size are those reported in that table. The sample yields 100,000 to 150,000 clones, about 84% seen once. The sequenced sample was peripheral blood. The receptor was isolated from a woman aged 60-75 years with acute or convalescent COVID-19.

This chain's CDR3 is CAISDRFNQPQHF. CDR3 DNA: TGTGCCATCAGTGACAGATTCAATCAGCCCCAGCATTTT. This sequence joins TRBV10-3 and TRBJ1-5; no firm D call. Germline V gene sequence: CDR1 ENHRY, CDR2 SYGVKD. Between the trimmed V and J ends, which lost 3 bases and 3 bases, there was a span of 6 bases. There are 13 residues in the CDR3.